Below are 6 T cell receptor beta chains sequenced from a single sample in a study of T cell changes during pregnancy in multiple sclerosis. Produced via immunoSEQ multiplex PCR; TCRdb's table is partial and in-frame only. The sample comprises about 38,000 clones, around nine tenths of which are singletons, and less than 9% rests with the top ten. Specimen: CD8+ T cells from peripheral blood mononuclear cells, collected in the third trimester of pregnancy. The receptor source for this set is a female donor with multiple sclerosis, enrolled in a pregnancy study.

The chain has TRBV6-4 and TRBJ2-1; 9 positions agree with TRBD2. The CDR3 length is 15 residues. V lost 2 bases, J lost 7 bases, and 6 bases stayed unmatched. The germline gives CDR1 MRHNA, CDR2 SNTAGT. This CDR3 is CASSDGQRGVNEQFF. DNA for the CDR3: TGTGCCAGCAGTGACGGCCAGCGGGGGGTGAATGAGCAGTTCTTC.

This sequence joins TRBV6-4 and TRBJ2-1; 14 bases match TRBD2. This CDR3 is built from 15 residues. V lost 0 bases and J lost 8; bases outside the gene matches: 0. Germline CDR1 reads MRHNA; CDR2 reads SNTAGT. CDR3: CASSDSTSGGDEQFF. CDR3 nucleotide sequence: TGTGCCAGCAGTGACTCGACTAGCGGGGGGGATGAGCAGTTCTTC.

The sample holds a few counts of this clone. V usage is TRBV19 and J usage is TRBJ1-2; maybe TRBD1 (6 bases). V dropped 5 bases and J dropped 1 base, with 11 bases sitting between them. The CDR3 sequence is 14 residues long. Germline-derived CDR1 and CDR2 are LNHDA and SQIVND (reference sequence). CDR3 amino acids: CASSWTEHNYGYTF. The CDR3, as DNA: TGTGCCAGTAGTTGGACAGAGCATAACTATGGCTACACCTTC.

The chain carries TRBV4-1 and TRBJ2-2; 7 bases match TRBD1. Germline CDR1 is MGHRA and CDR2 is YSYEKL. J was trimmed by 4 bases and V by 1 base; bases with no gene match: 6. This CDR3 is built from 16 residues. The CDR3 sequence: CASSQVRGRSTGELFF. CDR3 DNA sequence: TGCGCCAGCAGCCAAGTGAGGGGGCGGAGCACCGGGGAGCTGTTTTTT.

This clone was seen just once. The chain uses TRBV9 and TRBJ1-6; D uncertain. This CDR3 is built from 18 residues. Germline V gene sequence: CDR1 SGDLS, CDR2 YYNGEE. Trimming stripped 4 bases from V and 0 bases from J, with 17 bases between. The CDR3 DNA follows: TGTGCCAGCAGCCGCCGGGAGGCGGGCTTCTCCTATAATTCACCCCTCCACTTT. It encodes CASSRREAGFSYNSPLHF.

The genes are TRBV4-2 and TRBJ2-7; TRBD2 matches 8 bases. J was trimmed by 5 bases and V by 2 bases; bases with no gene match: 11. From germline, CDR1 is LGHNA and CDR2 YNFKEQ. The CDR3 runs 16 residues. CDR3 sequence reads: CASSQSMGLGYDEQYF. CDR3 nucleotide sequence: TGTGCCAGCAGCCAATCTATGGGACTAGGTTACGACGAGCAGTACTTC.